These T cell receptor beta chains were read from a single sample in a study of T cells expressing NK-cell markers. TCRdb reanalyzed the 5' RACE reads, giving one entry per CDR3 protein sequence and no DNA. This repertoire comprises roughly 450,000 distinct CDR3 sequences; its ten largest clones make up more than 1.4%. Sequencing was performed on blood T cells: a sorted CD56 or NKG2C T cell subset, CD4+ or CD8+ T cells, or bulk PBMC T cells (not recorded which). The source is a woman in her 50s in good health. Both conserved end residues are part of each CDR3.

j_call: TRBJ1-2
v_call: TRBV5-1
cdr3_aa: CASSERLSYGYTF

j_call: TRBJ2-1
v_call: TRBV5-1
cdr3_aa: CASSLREGGEQFF

j_call: TRBJ2-2
v_call: TRBV5-1
cdr3_aa: CASSLAGGELFF

j_call: TRBJ1-1
v_call: TRBV29-1
cdr3_aa: CSLRGGNTEAFF

j_call: TRBJ1-2
v_call: TRBV6-1
cdr3_aa: CASSDGTNYGYTF

j_call: TRBJ1-1
v_call: TRBV5-1
cdr3_aa: CASSYSSLTEAFF

j_call: TRBJ2-7
v_call: TRBV20-1
cdr3_aa: CSARDRGASQTYEQYF

j_call: TRBJ2-7
v_call: TRBV5-6
cdr3_aa: CASRSTGAVYEQYF

j_call: TRBJ1-4
v_call: TRBV15
cdr3_aa: CATSIGEKLFF

j_call: TRBJ2-5
v_call: TRBV20-1
cdr3_aa: CSARDEFRETQYF

j_call: TRBJ2-7
v_call: TRBV20-1
cdr3_aa: CSARGWTGPSYEQYF

j_call: TRBJ2-7
v_call: TRBV9
cdr3_aa: CASSVGAGSSYEQYF

j_call: TRBJ2-3
v_call: TRBV20-1
cdr3_aa: CSARRLASTDTQYF

j_call: TRBJ1-1
v_call: TRBV20-1
cdr3_aa: CSASSGGLLEAFF

j_call: TRBJ2-5
v_call: TRBV30
cdr3_aa: CAWSSGRARETQYF

j_call: TRBJ2-7
v_call: TRBV20-1
cdr3_aa: CSARDNTGLAEQYF

j_call: TRBJ2-2
v_call: TRBV19
cdr3_aa: CASSIPLSGELFF

j_call: TRBJ2-1
v_call: TRBV6-2/TRBV6-3
cdr3_aa: CASSGGTSPYLSRFF

j_call: TRBJ2-2
v_call: TRBV5-1
cdr3_aa: CASSYGLAGGTGELFF

j_call: TRBJ2-1
v_call: TRBV10-1
cdr3_aa: CASSALGTGAYNEQFF

j_call: TRBJ2-1
v_call: TRBV12-3/TRBV12-4
cdr3_aa: CASTRQGATAAEQFF

j_call: TRBJ1-1
v_call: TRBV3-1
cdr3_aa: CASSFSYRSRTEAFF

j_call: TRBJ2-5
v_call: TRBV6-5
cdr3_aa: CASSRTVGETQYF

j_call: TRBJ1-1
v_call: TRBV20-1
cdr3_aa: CSAKGTAQRNTEAFF

j_call: TRBJ2-3
v_call: TRBV4-2
cdr3_aa: CASSQGVQGGTDTQYF

j_call: TRBJ2-2
v_call: TRBV4-2
cdr3_aa: CASSLGQGGSGELFF

j_call: TRBJ2-5
v_call: TRBV20-1
cdr3_aa: CSARPRVAGETQYF